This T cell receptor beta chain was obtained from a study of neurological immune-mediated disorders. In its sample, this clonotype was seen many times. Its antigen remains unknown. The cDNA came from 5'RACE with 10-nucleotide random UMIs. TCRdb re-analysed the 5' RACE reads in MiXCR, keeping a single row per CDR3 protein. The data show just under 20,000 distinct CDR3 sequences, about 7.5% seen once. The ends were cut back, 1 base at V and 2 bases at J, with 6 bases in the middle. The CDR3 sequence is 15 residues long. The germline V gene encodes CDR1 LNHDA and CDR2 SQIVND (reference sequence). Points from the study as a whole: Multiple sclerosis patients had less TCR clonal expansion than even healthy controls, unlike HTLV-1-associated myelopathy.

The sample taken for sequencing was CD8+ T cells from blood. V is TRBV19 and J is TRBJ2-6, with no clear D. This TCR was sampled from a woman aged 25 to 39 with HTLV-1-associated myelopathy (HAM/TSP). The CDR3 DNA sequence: TGTGCCAGTAGTATAGGCCTTACTGGGGCCAACGTCCTGACTTTC. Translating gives CASSIGLTGANVLTF.